What follows describes a single T cell receptor beta chain. Methods used by the authors: Researchers report that nucleated cell counts were estimated from reference gene primer amplification. The protocol was immunoSEQ multiplex PCR, while the TCRdb copy is restricted to in-frame clones and leaves out a portion. V, J and clone size are taken as reported in that table, and D and trimming were inferred from the DNA itself. The sample lists around 120,000 clones, 69% occurring once. Unmatched junction bases numbered 7, after V lost 5 bases and J lost 0 bases. Germline CDR1 is SGHVS and CDR2 is FNYEAQ. This CDR3 comprises 16 residues. The data are from a study of blood T cell repertoires in COVID-19. Study background: Sites across the United States, Italy and Spain contributed samples from acute and convalescent COVID-19. PBMCs, B-cell-depleted T cells, or T cells were the source of the cDNA or gDNA that made up the material.

This TCR was sampled from a man older than 75 with acute or convalescent COVID-19. The chain combines TRBV7-6 with TRBJ2-1, with 7 bases aligning to TRBD2. Sequencing input: peripheral blood. The CDR3 DNA reads as TGTGCCAGCAGCAATCGCGGGAGTAGCTCCTACAATGAGCAGTTCTTC. As protein: CASSNRGSSSYNEQFF.